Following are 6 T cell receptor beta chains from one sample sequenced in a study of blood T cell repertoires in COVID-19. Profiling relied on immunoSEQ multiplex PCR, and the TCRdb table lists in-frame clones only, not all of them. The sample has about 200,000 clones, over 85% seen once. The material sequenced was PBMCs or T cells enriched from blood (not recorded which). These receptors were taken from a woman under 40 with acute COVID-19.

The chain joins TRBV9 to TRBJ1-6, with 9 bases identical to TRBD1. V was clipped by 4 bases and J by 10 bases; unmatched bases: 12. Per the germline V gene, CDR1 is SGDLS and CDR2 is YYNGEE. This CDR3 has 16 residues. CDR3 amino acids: CASSPSGTGSKSPLHF. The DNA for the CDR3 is TGTGCCAGCAGCCCCTCCGGGACAGGGAGTAAATCACCCCTCCACTTT. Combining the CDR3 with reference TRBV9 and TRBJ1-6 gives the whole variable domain DSGVTQTPKHLITATGQRVTLRCSPRSGDLSVYWYQQSLDQGLQFLIQYYNGEERAKGNILERFSAQQFPDLHSELNLSSLELGDSALYFCASSPSGTGSKSPLHFGNGTRLTVT.

This chain's CDR3 is CASSLPGQFSGANVLTF. As DNA, the CDR3 is TGTGCCAGCAGCTTGCCGGGACAGTTCTCTGGGGCCAACGTCCTGACTTTC. This rearrangement joins TRBV5-6 to TRBJ2-6; 7 nucleotides agree with TRBD1. Germline values: CDR1 SGHDT, CDR2 YYEEEE. Trimming at V came to 1 base and at J to 0 bases, leaving 4 bases not matched to a gene. The length of the CDR3 is 17 residues. Complete variable domain (other parts from reference TRBV5-6 and TRBJ2-6): DAGVTQSPTHLIKTRGQQVTLRCSPKSGHDTVSWYQQALGQGPQFIFQYYEEEERQRGNFPDRFSGHQFPNYSSELNVNALLLGDSALYLCASSLPGQFSGANVLTFGAGSRLTVL.

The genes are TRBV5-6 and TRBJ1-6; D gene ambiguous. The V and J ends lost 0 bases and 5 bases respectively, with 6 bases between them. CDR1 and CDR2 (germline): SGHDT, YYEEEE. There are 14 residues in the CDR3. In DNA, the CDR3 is TGTGCCAGCAGCTTGGAACAGCATAATTCACCCCTCCACTTT. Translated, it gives CASSLEQHNSPLHF. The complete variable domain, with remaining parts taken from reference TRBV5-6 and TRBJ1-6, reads DAGVTQSPTHLIKTRGQQVTLRCSPKSGHDTVSWYQQALGQGPQFIFQYYEEEERQRGNFPDRFSGHQFPNYSSELNVNALLLGDSALYLCASSLEQHNSPLHFGNGTRLTVT.

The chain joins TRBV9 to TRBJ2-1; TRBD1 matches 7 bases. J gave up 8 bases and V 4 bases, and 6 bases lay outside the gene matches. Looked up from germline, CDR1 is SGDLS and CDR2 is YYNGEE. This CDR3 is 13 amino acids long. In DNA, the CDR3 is TGTGCCAGCAGCACCGACAGGGTCGATGAGCAGTTCTTC. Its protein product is CASSTDRVDEQFF.

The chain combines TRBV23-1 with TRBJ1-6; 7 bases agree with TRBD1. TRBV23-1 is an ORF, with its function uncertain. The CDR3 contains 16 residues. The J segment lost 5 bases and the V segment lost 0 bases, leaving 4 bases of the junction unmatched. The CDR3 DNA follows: TGCGCCAGCAGTCAATCGCGGACAGGTGATAATTCACCCCTCCACTTT. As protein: CASSQSRTGDNSPLHF.

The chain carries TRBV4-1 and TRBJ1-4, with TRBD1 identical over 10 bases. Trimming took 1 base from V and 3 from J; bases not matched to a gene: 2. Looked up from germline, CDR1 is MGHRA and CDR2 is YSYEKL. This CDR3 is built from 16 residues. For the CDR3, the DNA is TGCGCCAGCAGCCAAGGACAGGGGGCGGCTAATGAAAAACTGTTTTTT. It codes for CASSQGQGAANEKLFF.